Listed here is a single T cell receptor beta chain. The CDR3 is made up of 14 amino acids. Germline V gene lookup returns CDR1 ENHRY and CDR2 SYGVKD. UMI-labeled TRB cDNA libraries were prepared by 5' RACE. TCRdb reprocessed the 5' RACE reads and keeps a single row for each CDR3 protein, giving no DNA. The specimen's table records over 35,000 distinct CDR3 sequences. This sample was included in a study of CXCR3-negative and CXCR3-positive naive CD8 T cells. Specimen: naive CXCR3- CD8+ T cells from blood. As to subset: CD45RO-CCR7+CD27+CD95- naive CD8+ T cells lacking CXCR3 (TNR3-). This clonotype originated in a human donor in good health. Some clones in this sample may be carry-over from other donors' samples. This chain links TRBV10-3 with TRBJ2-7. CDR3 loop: CAISEPGFGDEQYF.